Following are 14 T cell receptor beta chains from one sample sequenced in a study of shared clonotypes between healthy human individuals. Method: immunoSEQ multiplex PCR; TCRdb's copy keeps in-frame clones and lacks some. This repertoire shows 2 million to 3 million clones, roughly 93% found once; its top ten account for around 0.37%. Input material: naive CD4+ T cells from PBMCs. Subset noted: CD45RA+ positively selected. The receptors originated from a man between 18 and 35 years old in good health. Some clones in this sample may be carry-over from other donors' samples.

The chain joins TRBV7-6 to TRBJ2-5; the D gene is possibly TRBD2 (7 bases). The length of the CDR3 is 13 residues. V shed 1 base and J shed 8 bases, with 11 bases lying between them. Looked up from germline, CDR1 is SGHVS and CDR2 is FNYEAQ. CDR3 nucleotides: TGTGCCAGCAGCTTAGTTGGGGGGGGCACCCAGTACTTC. As protein: CASSLVGGGTQYF.

The V call is TRBV7-2, the J call TRBJ2-7; the D is unclear. Trimming removed 5 bases from V and 5 bases from J, with 10 bases in between. The CDR3 is 12 residues long. Looked up from germline, CDR1 is SGHTA and CDR2 is FQGNSA. The CDR3 protein is CASSQQRNEQYF. The CDR3 bases are TGTGCCAGCAGCCAGCAGAGAAACGAGCAGTACTTC.

The chain uses TRBV2 and TRBJ1-2; D is perhaps TRBD1 (6 bases). The CDR3 contains 15 residues. Trimming took off 1 base at V and 0 bases at J, with 9 bases between the two ends. Germline loops: CDR1 SNHLY, CDR2 FYNNEI. The CDR3 spells CASSEGTAANYGYTF. CDR3 in DNA: TGTGCCAGCAGTGAAGGGACAGCAGCTAACTATGGCTACACCTTC.

The rearrangement uses TRBV9 and TRBJ2-7, with 9 bases identical to TRBD1. The CDR3 is made up of 15 amino acids. CDR1 SGDLS and CDR2 YYNGEE come from the germline V gene. J gave up 5 bases and V 0 bases, and 6 bases lay outside the gene matches. The CDR3 nucleotides are TGTGCCAGCAGCGTAGGATCCGGGACAGGGAACGAGCAGTACTTC. This encodes CASSVGSGTGNEQYF.

The rearrangement links TRBV29-1 to TRBJ1-2, with D tentatively TRBD1 (5 bases). Germline V gene data show CDR1 as SQVTM and CDR2 as ANQGSEA. V lost 1 base to trimming and J lost 2 bases, with 17 bases between them. CDR3 length: 16 amino acids. Written as DNA, the CDR3 is TGCAGCGTTGAAGGTGCCGGGGCCAAGAGGAACTATGGCTACACCTTC. Encoded protein: CSVEGAGAKRNYGYTF.

The J gene is TRBJ1-2, the V gene TRBV7-3, with TRBD1 identical over 10 bases. V lost 5 bases, J lost 6 bases, and 6 bases stayed unmatched. This CDR3 region has 14 residues. Germline loops: CDR1 SGHTA, CDR2 FQGTGA. CDR3: CASSRGTGENGYTF. The CDR3 DNA is TGTGCCAGCAGCCGCGGGACAGGGGAAAATGGCTACACCTTC.

This chain uses TRBV5-4 with TRBJ2-2, with 12 bases identical to TRBD1. The CDR3 is 17 amino acids. V lost 4 bases, J lost 2 bases, and 6 bases stayed unmatched. CDR1 and CDR2 (germline): SGHNT, YYREEE (reference sequence). DNA of the CDR3: TGTGCCAGCAGCCTAGGGACAGGGGGCGCAAACACCGGGGAGCTGTTTTTT. It is translated as CASSLGTGGANTGELFF. The variable domain in full, with the rest retrieved from reference TRBV5-4 and TRBJ2-2, is ETGVTQSPTHLIKTRGQQVTLRCSSQSGHNTVSWYQQALGQGPQFIFQYYREEENGRGNFPPRFSGLQFPNYSSELNVNALELDDSALYLCASSLGTGGANTGELFFGEGSRLTVL.

This clone was observed a single time. The chain combines TRBV19 with TRBJ1-2; no reliable D call. Trimming pared 9 bases from V and 0 bases from J, leaving 23 bases between. The CDR3 covers 17 residues. CDR1 LNHDA and CDR2 SQIVND come from the germline V gene (reference sequence). The CDR3 nucleotides are TGTGCCAGCAGTCGCCAGGATTCTCGTCGGGCTAACTATGGCTACACCTTC. Encoded protein: CASSRQDSRRANYGYTF.

The J gene is TRBJ2-5, the V gene TRBV9; 8 nucleotides agree with TRBD1. V shed 4 bases, J shed 1 base, and the junction held 6 bases outside the gene matches. This CDR3 spans 15 amino acids. Germline V gene lookup returns CDR1 SGDLS and CDR2 YYNGEE. CDR3 coding DNA: TGTGCCAGCAGCTGGCGTGGACAGGGCCAAGAGACCCAGTACTTC. Encoded protein: CASSWRGQGQETQYF.

V usage is TRBV28 and J usage is TRBJ2-1, with unresolved D. Trimming took off 4 bases at V and 9 bases at J, with 13 bases between the two ends. The CDR3 runs to 13 residues. Germline CDR1 is MDHEN and CDR2 is SYDVKM. The CDR3 is CASSSPRPGEQFF. CDR3 bases: TGTGCCAGCAGTTCACCGCGGCCTGGTGAGCAGTTCTTC.

As for this clone: This same CDR3 is encoded by further DNA sequences in the sample. The chain is built from TRBV28 and TRBJ1-3; TRBD1 aligns across 7 bases. The J segment lost 2 bases and the V segment lost 5 bases, leaving 3 bases of the junction unmatched. Germline V gene lookup returns CDR1 MDHEN and CDR2 SYDVKM. The CDR3 has 14 residues. The CDR3 protein is CASSPGGAGNTIYF. CDR3 sequence (DNA): TGTGCCAGCAGTCCAGGGGGTGCTGGAAACACCATATATTTT.

This chain connects TRBV11-2 to TRBJ2-1, with TRBD2 matching over 14 bases. The CDR3 has 15 amino acids. From germline, CDR1 is SGHAT and CDR2 FQNNGV. V shed 7 bases and J 8 bases; nucleotides not matched to a gene: 7. The CDR3 region has the DNA TGTGCCAGCACCTTGACTAGCGGGAGGGTCTATGAGCAGTTCTTC. It specifies CASTLTSGRVYEQFF.

The chain links TRBV28 to TRBJ1-2, with 7 bases lining up with TRBD1. CDR3 size: 15 residues. Per the germline V gene, CDR1 is MDHEN and CDR2 is SYDVKM. The trim removed 3 bases at V and 4 bases at J, leaving 8 bases unmatched. The CDR3 DNA reads as TGTGCCAGCAGTTTTGGGGACAGCGGGGTCTATGGCTACACCTTC. Translated, it gives CASSFGDSGVYGYTF.

With respect to this clone: The junction departs from germline at one end; a sequencing error may be responsible. V is TRBV6-1 and J is TRBJ2-7; D possibly uses TRBD1 or TRBD2 (5 bases each). This CDR3 region has 12 residues. Germline CDR1 and CDR2: MNHNS and SASEGT. The CDR3 spells CASRDEGNEQYF. The CDR3 DNA reads as TGTGCCAGCCGTGACGAGGGGAACGAGCAGTACTTC.